The present entry profiles one TCR beta chain with its context. As processed by the authors: Amplification with reference gene primers provided the estimates of nucleated cell counts. TCRdb's table, derived via immunoSEQ multiplex PCR, lists solely in-frame clones and lacks some. That table gives V, J and clone size, and the DNA gave D and trimming. The data show tens of thousands of clones, 85% to 90% seen once. This record comes from a study of blood T cell repertoires in COVID-19. Overall study context: The United States, Italy and Spain provided the acute and convalescent COVID-19 samples. From T cells, B-cell-depleted T cells, or PBMCs came the material, which was cDNA or gDNA.

The CDR3 totals 13 residues. The germline V and J ends were trimmed by 7 bases and 10 bases, with 17 bases remaining between them. Sequenced: peripheral blood. V gene TRBV12-3 or TRBV12-4 combines with J gene TRBJ2-1; maybe TRBD2 (5 bases). This TCR was sampled from a man in his sixties or seventies with active COVID-19. The CDR3: CASTLGGSGEQFF. Written as DNA, the CDR3 is TGTGCCAGCACCTTGGGCGGTTCGGGGGAGCAGTTCTTC.